The sequence of this T cell receptor beta chain was determined in a study of coeliac disease. Some clones are missing from TCRdb's copy, which holds only in-frame ones; the method was immunoSEQ multiplex PCR. The sample records around 8,400 clones, around three fifths being singletons. This clone appeared a single time. Its antigen is currently unknown. A junction end diverges from the germline sequence, so it may reflect a read error. The CDR3 is 15 amino acids. Germline assignment: CDR1 SGHNT and CDR2 YYREEE (reference sequence). Study-wide results and caveats: In active celiac disease, intraepithelial and lamina propria TRB and TRG repertoires were less clonal than controls. TRB repertoires were largely private, with most amino acid sequences found in only one sample. Lamina propria and intraepithelial cell fractions may contain each other's cells.

The TCR comes from a woman aged 60-75 years with celiac disease. The V and J genes are TRBV5-4 and TRBJ2-7; 12 bases agree with TRBD1. Material: intraepithelial lymphocytes from the gut. The CDR3 DNA follows: TGTGCCAGCAGTTTGGATCCGGGACAGGGGGCCGAGCAGTACTTC. It yields the protein CASSLDPGQGAEQYF.